Each of the 14 T cell receptor beta chains below was sequenced from the same sample in a study of blood T cell repertoires in COVID-19. Profiled with immunoSEQ multiplex PCR; TCRdb holds only in-frame clones, not every one. The table has 65,000 to 90,000 clones, 65% to 85% seen once. Material for sequencing was peripheral blood. These receptor sequences come from a woman older than 75 with active or convalescent COVID-19.

The chain uses TRBV30 and TRBJ2-1, with 8 nucleotides matching TRBD2. Germline lookup yields CDR1 GTSNPN and CDR2 SVGIG (reference sequence). The CDR3 is 16 amino acids. Trimming cost V 3 bases and J 0 bases; bases outside gene matches: 7. The CDR3 bases are TGTGCCTGGAGAGGGAGCGGGGGAAGCTCCTACAATGAGCAGTTCTTC. Its protein is CAWRGSGGSSYNEQFF.

This sequence joins TRBV30 and TRBJ1-4; D uncertain. The V and J ends lost 0 bases and 0 bases respectively, with 8 bases between them. The CDR3 covers 15 residues. Germline-derived CDR1 and CDR2 are GTSNPN and SVGIG (reference sequence). CDR3 in amino acids: CAWSVRGTTNEKLFF. The CDR3 coding sequence is TGTGCCTGGAGTGTTAGAGGAACAACTAATGAAAAACTGTTTTTT.

The chain recombines TRBV12-3 or TRBV12-4 with TRBJ2-5; 8 bases align to TRBD2. V lost 6 bases to trimming and J lost 5 bases; unmatched junction nucleotides: 5. This CDR3 region has 13 residues. In DNA form, the CDR3 reads TGTGCCAGCAGGGGACTAGGCGTGGAGACCCAGTACTTC. Translation: CASRGLGVETQYF.

The chain links TRBV18 to TRBJ1-2; D is possibly TRBD1 (6 bases). CDR1 and CDR2 from the germline V gene are KGHSH and LQKENI. Deletions cut 2 bases from V and 7 bases from J, with 23 bases between. The CDR3 totals 17 residues. CDR3 coding DNA: TGTGCCAGCTCACCAGAGACAGGTATCCCCTTCGAGGCTGGCTACACCTTC. It translates to CASSPETGIPFEAGYTF.

CDR3 loop: CASSLLSDSFGYGYTF. As DNA, the CDR3 is TGTGCCAGCAGTTTACTCTCGGACAGCTTTGGCTATGGCTACACCTTC. The rearrangement links TRBV28 to TRBJ1-2, with TRBD1 as a possible D gene (6 bases). The CDR3 spans 16 residues. The V end lost 2 bases, the J end lost 4 bases, and 17 bases lay between the germline ends. CDR1 MDHEN and CDR2 SYDVKM come from the germline V gene.

The gene calls are TRBV24-1 and TRBJ2-5; TRBD2 matches at 8 bases. The germline V gene encodes CDR1 KGHDR and CDR2 SFDVKD. This CDR3 comprises 16 residues. The J segment lost 5 bases and the V segment lost 1 base, leaving 8 bases of the junction unmatched. CDR3 region: CATSDLSAGGPETQYF. CDR3 nucleotide sequence: TGTGCCACCAGTGATTTATCCGCGGGGGGCCCCGAGACCCAGTACTTC.

This clone was recorded a few times. The chain is built from TRBV24-1 and TRBJ2-7; TRBD1 might be the D (7 bases). V lost 10 bases and J lost 2, with 14 bases in between. The CDR3 extends over 13 amino acids. Germline CDR1 is KGHDR and CDR2 is SFDVKD. Written as DNA, the CDR3 is TGTGCCACTGGAGCAGGGGGGACCTACGAGCAGTACTTC. It is translated as CATGAGGTYEQYF.

The chain uses TRBV28 and TRBJ1-2, with TRBD1 as a possible D gene (5 bases). Trimming stripped 9 bases from V and 4 bases from J, with 9 bases between. This CDR3 is built from 11 residues. Germline V gives CDR1 MDHEN, CDR2 SYDVKM. CDR3 in DNA: TGTGCCAGTTCAGGGATCTATGGCTACACCTTC. Translated, it gives CASSGIYGYTF.

The chain combines TRBV7-8 with TRBJ2-7; 14 nucleotides match TRBD2. Per germline, CDR1 SGHVS and CDR2 FQNEAQ. The CDR3 spans 19 residues. V trimming: 3 bases; J trimming: 1 base; junction bases outside the gene matches: 11. The CDR3 spells CASSLIPRTSGGKSYEQYF. As DNA, the CDR3 is TGTGCCAGCAGCTTGATCCCTAGGACTAGCGGGGGGAAATCCTACGAGCAGTACTTC. Complete variable domain (other parts from reference TRBV7-8 and TRBJ2-7): GAGVSQSPRYKVAKRGQDVALRCDPISGHVSLFWYQQALGQGPEFLTYFQNEAQLDKSGLPSDRFFAERPEGSVSTLKIQRTQQEDSAVYLCASSLIPRTSGGKSYEQYFGPGTRLTVT.

For this clone: Distinct nucleotide sequences in the sample also encode this CDR3. This rearrangement joins TRBV28 to TRBJ1-6; 7 bases align to TRBD1. The germline CDR1 and CDR2 sequences are MDHEN and SYDVKM. The CDR3 consists of 16 residues. V dropped 6 bases and J dropped 0; count of bases not matched to a gene: 5. The CDR3 protein is CASRRQGSSYNSPLHF. Written as DNA, the CDR3 is TGTGCCAGCAGAAGACAGGGCAGCTCCTATAATTCACCCCTCCACTTT.

The gene calls are TRBV6-2 or TRBV6-3 and TRBJ2-7, with 8 bases aligning to TRBD1. CDR1 is MNHEY, CDR2 SVGEGT, per germline. V lost 4 bases, J lost 6 bases, and 11 bases stayed unmatched. This CDR3 has 15 residues. The DNA of the CDR3 is TGTGCCAGCAGTTCTCTTCGGACAGGGCTTGGCGAGCAGTACTTC. Protein: CASSSLRTGLGEQYF.

The V gene is TRBV11-3, the J gene TRBJ2-7; 8 positions agree with TRBD1. This CDR3 contains 14 residues. Per the germline V gene, CDR1 is SGHNT and CDR2 is YENEEA. The junction had 6 bases not matched to a gene; V was cut back by 5 bases and J by 3 bases. DNA of the CDR3: TGTGCCAGCAGCCGGGGGACAGGAGACTACGAGCAGTACTTC. Translation gives CASSRGTGDYEQYF.

The chain links TRBV4-2 to TRBJ1-3; TRBD1 is a possible D gene (6 bases). The CDR3 is 12 residues long. Between the trimmed V and J ends, which lost 8 bases and 3 bases, there was a span of 8 bases. In germline, CDR1 is LGHNA, CDR2 YNFKEQ. The CDR3 loop is CASGGFGNTIYF. CDR3 bases: TGTGCCAGCGGGGGCTTTGGAAACACCATATATTTT.

The chain carries TRBV3-1 (or the pseudogene TRBV3-2) and TRBJ1-1; no definite D call. The germline V gene has CDR1 LGHDT and CDR2 YNNKEL (reference sequence). The CDR3 contains 14 residues. V dropped 4 bases and J dropped 1 base, with 10 bases sitting between them. The CDR3 reads CASSLRGGNTEAFF. The CDR3 nucleotides are TGTGCCAGCAGCCTCCGAGGAGGGAACACTGAAGCTTTCTTT.